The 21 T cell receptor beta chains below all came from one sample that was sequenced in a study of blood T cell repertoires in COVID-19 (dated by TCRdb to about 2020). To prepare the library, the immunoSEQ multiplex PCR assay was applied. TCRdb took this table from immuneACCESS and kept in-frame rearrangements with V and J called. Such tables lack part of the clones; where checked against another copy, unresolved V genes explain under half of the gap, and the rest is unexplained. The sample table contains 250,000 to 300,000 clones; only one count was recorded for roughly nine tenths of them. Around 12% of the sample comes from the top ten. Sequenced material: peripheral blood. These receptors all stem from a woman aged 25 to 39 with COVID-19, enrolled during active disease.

The CDR3 protein is CASSPPPEQYF. CDR3 DNA: TGTGCCAGCAGCCCCCCTCCCGAGCAGTACTTC. The gene calls are TRBV11-3 and TRBJ2-7; the D is unclear. V lost 5 bases and J lost 6, with 8 bases in between. The V gene's germline CDR1 is SGHNT and CDR2 YENEEA. The CDR3 covers 11 residues.

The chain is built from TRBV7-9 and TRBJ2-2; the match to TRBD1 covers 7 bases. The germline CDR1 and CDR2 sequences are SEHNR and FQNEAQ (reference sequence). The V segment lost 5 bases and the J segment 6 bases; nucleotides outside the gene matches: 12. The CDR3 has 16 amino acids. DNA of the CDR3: TGTGCCAGCAGCCGAGAAGGGGGCCTTTTATCCGGGGAGCTGTTTTTT. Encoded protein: CASSREGGLLSGELFF.

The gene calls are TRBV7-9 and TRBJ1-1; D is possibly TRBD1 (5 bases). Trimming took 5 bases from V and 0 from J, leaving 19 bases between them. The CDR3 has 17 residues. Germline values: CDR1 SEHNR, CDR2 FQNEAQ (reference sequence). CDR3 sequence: CASSPGTFDRLNTEAFF. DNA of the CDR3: TGTGCCAGCAGCCCCGGAACTTTCGACAGACTGAACACTGAAGCTTTCTTT.

CDR3 residues: CASSGGDTQYF. The CDR3 DNA is TGTGCCAGCAGCGGAGGTGATACGCAGTATTTT. V usage is TRBV6-5 and J usage is TRBJ2-3; maybe TRBD2 (5 bases). From germline, CDR1 is MNHEY and CDR2 SVGAGI. Trimming shortened V by 6 bases and J by 6 bases, and 7 bases separated the two germline ends. The CDR3 runs to 11 residues.

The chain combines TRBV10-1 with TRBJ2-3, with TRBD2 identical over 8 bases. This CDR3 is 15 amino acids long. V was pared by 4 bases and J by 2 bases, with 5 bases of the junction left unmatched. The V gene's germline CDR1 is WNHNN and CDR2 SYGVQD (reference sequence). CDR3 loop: CASSVGTSFTDTQYF. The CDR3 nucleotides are TGCGCCAGCAGTGTCGGGACTAGTTTCACAGATACGCAGTATTTT.

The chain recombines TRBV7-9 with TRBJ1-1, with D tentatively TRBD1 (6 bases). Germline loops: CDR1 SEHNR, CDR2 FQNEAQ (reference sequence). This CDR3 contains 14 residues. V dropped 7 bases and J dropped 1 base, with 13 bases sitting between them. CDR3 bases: TGTGCCAGCATCTACCCACAGGGGAACACTGAAGCTTTCTTT. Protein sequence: CASIYPQGNTEAFF.

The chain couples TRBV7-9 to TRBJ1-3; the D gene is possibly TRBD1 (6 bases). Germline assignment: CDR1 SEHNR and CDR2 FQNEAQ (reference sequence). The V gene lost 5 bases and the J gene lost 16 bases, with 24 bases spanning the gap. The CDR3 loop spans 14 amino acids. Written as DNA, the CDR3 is TGTGCCAGCAGCCAACAGGGATTTCAAGTTGGGTCGTATTTT. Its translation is CASSQQGFQVGSYF.

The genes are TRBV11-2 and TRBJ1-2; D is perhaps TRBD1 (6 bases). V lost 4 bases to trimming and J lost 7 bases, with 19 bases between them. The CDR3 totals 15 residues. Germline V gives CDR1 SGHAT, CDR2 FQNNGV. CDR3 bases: TGTGCCAGCAGCTCACCCAGGCGGGGGGCGGCTGGCTACACCTTC. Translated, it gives CASSSPRRGAAGYTF.

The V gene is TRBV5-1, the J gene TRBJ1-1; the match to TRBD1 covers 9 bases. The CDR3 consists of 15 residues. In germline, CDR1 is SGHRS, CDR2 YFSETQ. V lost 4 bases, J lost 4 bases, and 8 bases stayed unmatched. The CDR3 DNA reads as TGCGCCAGCAGCAGCTGGACAGGGGCGGGCACTGAAGCTTTCTTT. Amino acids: CASSSWTGAGTEAFF. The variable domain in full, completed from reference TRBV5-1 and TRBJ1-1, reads KAGVTQTPRYLIKTRGQQVTLSCSPISGHRSVSWYQQTPGQGLQFLFEYFSETQRNKGNFPGRFSGRQFSNSRSEMNVSTLELGDSALYLCASSSWTGAGTEAFFGQGTRLTVV.

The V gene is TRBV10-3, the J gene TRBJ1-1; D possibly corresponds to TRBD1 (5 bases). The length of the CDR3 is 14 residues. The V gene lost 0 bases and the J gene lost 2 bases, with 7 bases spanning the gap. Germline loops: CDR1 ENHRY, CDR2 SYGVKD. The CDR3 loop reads CAISESRENTEAFF. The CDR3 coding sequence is TGTGCCATCAGTGAGTCCAGGGAAAACACTGAAGCTTTCTTT.

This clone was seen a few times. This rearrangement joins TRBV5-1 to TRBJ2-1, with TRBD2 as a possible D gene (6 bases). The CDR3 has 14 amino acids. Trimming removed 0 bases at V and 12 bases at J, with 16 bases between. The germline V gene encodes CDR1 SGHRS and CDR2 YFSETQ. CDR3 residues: CASSLELAANPQFF. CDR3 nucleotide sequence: TGCGCCAGCAGCTTGGAACTAGCTGCCAATCCGCAGTTCTTC.

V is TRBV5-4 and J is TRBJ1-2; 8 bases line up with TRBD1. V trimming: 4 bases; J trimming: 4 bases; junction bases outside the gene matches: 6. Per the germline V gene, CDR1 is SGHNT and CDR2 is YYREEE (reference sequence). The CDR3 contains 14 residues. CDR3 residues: CASSTGQGFYGYTF. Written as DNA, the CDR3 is TGTGCCAGCAGCACCGGACAGGGCTTCTATGGCTACACCTTC.

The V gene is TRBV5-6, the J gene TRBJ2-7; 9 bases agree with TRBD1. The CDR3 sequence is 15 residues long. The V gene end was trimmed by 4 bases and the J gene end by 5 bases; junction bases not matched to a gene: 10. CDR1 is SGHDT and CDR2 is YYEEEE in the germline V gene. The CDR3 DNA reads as TGTGCCAGCAGCCCGGGGGACAGGGAGTTCCACGAGCAGTACTTC. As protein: CASSPGDREFHEQYF.

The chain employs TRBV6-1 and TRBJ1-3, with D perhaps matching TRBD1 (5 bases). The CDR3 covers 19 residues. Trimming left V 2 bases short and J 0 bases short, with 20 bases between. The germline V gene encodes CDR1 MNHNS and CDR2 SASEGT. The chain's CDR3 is CASSEWLGGIVISGNTIYF. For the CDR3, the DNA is TGTGCCAGCAGTGAATGGTTGGGGGGGATAGTAATCTCTGGAAACACCATATATTTT.

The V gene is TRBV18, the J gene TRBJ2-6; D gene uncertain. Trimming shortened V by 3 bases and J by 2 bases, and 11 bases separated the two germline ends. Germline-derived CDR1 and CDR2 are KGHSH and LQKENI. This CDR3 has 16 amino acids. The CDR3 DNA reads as TGTGCCAGCTCACCGATGTCAGGCCCTGGGGCCAACGTCCTGACTTTC. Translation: CASSPMSGPGANVLTF.

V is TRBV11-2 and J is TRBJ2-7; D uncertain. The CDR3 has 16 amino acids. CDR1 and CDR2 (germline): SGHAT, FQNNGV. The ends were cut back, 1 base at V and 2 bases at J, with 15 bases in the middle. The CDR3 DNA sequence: TGTGCCAGCAGCTTAGCATCCTCCCTTGGCCCCTACGAGCAGTACTTC. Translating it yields CASSLASSLGPYEQYF.

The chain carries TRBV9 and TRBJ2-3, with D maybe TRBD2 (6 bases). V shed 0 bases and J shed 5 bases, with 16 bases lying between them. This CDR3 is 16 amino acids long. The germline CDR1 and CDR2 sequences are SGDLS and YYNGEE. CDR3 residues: CASSVESGTWGDTQYF. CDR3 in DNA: TGTGCCAGCAGCGTAGAATCAGGGACTTGGGGAGATACGCAGTATTTT.

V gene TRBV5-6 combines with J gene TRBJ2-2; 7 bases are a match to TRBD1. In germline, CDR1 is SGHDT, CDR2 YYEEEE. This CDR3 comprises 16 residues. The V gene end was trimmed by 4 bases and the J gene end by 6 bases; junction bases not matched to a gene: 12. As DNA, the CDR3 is TGTGCCAGCAGCATCGACAGGGCTGCGGGTCCCGGGGAGCTGTTTTTT. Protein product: CASSIDRAAGPGELFF.

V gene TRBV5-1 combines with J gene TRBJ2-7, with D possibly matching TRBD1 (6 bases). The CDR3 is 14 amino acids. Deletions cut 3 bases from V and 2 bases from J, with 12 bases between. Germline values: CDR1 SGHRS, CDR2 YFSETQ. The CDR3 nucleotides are TGCGCCAGCAGCTCAGGACAGTCAACCTACGAGCAGTACTTC. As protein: CASSSGQSTYEQYF.

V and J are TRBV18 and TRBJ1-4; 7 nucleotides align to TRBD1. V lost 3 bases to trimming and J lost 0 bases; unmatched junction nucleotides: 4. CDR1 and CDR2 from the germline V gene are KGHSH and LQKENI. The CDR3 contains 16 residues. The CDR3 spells CASSPRTGATNEKLFF. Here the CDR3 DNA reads TGTGCCAGCTCACCTAGGACAGGTGCAACTAATGAAAAACTGTTTTTT.

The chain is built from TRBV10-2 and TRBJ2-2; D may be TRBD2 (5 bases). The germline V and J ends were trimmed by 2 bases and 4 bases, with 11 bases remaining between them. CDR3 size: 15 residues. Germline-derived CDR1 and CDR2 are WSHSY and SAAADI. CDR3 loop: CASSELEGSTGELFF. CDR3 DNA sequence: TGCGCCAGCAGTGAGCTGGAAGGGAGCACCGGGGAGCTGTTTTTT.